The next 27 T cell receptor beta chains were all read from a single sample in a study of identical twins. MiXCR was run by TCRdb on the 5' RACE reads, yielding one entry per CDR3 protein. The table records a few hundred thousand distinct CDR3 sequences, more than 9% of them present only once. Separately, the same data were catalogued under a study of yellow fever vaccine responses in identical twins.

Material for sequencing was PBMCs. These receptors were taken from a woman younger than 35 in good health.

This clonotype was recorded many times. This sequence joins TRBV24-1 and TRBJ2-3; no clear D. The ends were cut back, 1 base at V and 5 bases at J, with 3 bases in the middle. The CDR3 runs to 12 residues. The germline V gene encodes CDR1 KGHDR and CDR2 SFDVKD. The CDR3 sequence: CATSDFQDTQYF. The CDR3 DNA follows: TGTGCCACCAGTGATTTTCAAGATACGCAGTATTTT.

At least ten counts were recorded for this clonotype. This rearrangement joins TRBV7-9 to TRBJ1-2; D unresolved. Germline V gives CDR1 SEHNR, CDR2 FQNEAQ (reference sequence). Trimming shortened V by 0 bases and J by 1 base, and 9 bases separated the two germline ends. This CDR3 has 15 amino acids. The CDR3 DNA is TGTGCCAGCAGCTTAGCGCCAGCCCTTAACTATGGCTACACCTTC. This gives the protein CASSLAPALNYGYTF.

The chain recombines TRBV12-3 or TRBV12-4 with TRBJ2-7; 7 bases line up with TRBD2. The CDR3 loop spans 15 amino acids. V was pared by 2 bases and J by 4 bases, with 8 bases of the junction left unmatched. The CDR3: CASSLRREREYEQYF. CDR3 coding DNA: TGTGCCAGCAGTTTACGGCGGGAGAGGGAGTACGAGCAGTACTTC.

This clonotype was observed a handful of times. V usage is TRBV2 and J usage is TRBJ2-3; 7 bases agree with TRBD1. The CDR3 is made up of 14 amino acids. V lost 7 bases, J lost 1 base, and 5 bases stayed unmatched. CDR1 is SNHLY and CDR2 is FYNNEI in the germline V gene. The CDR3 region is CASTTGQRTDTQYF. DNA for the CDR3: TGTGCCAGCACAACGGGACAGCGCACAGATACGCAGTATTTT.

A word on this clonotype: The conserved closing phenylalanine or tryptophan is absent in this CDR3, likely reflecting a read error. The chain uses TRBV7-1 and TRBJ2-1, with 8 bases matching TRBD2. TRBV7-1 is filed as an ORF, its function uncertain. This CDR3 spans 22 amino acids. The V segment lost 3 bases and the J segment 0 bases; nucleotides outside the gene matches: 22. CDR3 coding DNA: TGTGCCAGCAGCTCCCCAGCAGGATATGGGAGCGGGGGTAGGAGCTCCTACAATGAGCAGTTCTCC. Its protein is CASSSPAGYGSGGRSSYNEQFS.

Many counts were recorded for this clonotype. This chain joins TRBV6-2 or TRBV6-3 and TRBJ1-1; D not certain. Trimming took 3 bases from V and 4 from J, leaving 6 bases between them. Germline V gene sequence: CDR1 MNHEY, CDR2 SVGEGT. The CDR3 spans 12 residues. For the CDR3, the DNA is TGTGCCAGCAGTTATGGCGCCACTGAAGCTTTCTTT. This translates into CASSYGATEAFF.

V gene TRBV7-8 combines with J gene TRBJ2-3; D gene unclear. From germline, CDR1 is SGHVS and CDR2 FQNEAQ. V was shortened by 1 base and J by 4 bases, with 15 bases between the two germline ends. This CDR3 has 16 residues. In nucleotides, the CDR3 is TGTGCCAGCAGCTTAGTCGTGCACTCTTATGCAGATACGCAGTATTTT. Translating gives CASSLVVHSYADTQYF.

The chain employs TRBV7-9 and TRBJ2-7; 8 bases agree with TRBD2. This CDR3 spans 15 amino acids. Germline V gives CDR1 SEHNR, CDR2 FQNEAQ (reference sequence). V trimming: 1 base; J trimming: 7 bases; junction bases outside the gene matches: 9. The DNA for the CDR3 is TGTGCCAGCAGCTTAGGAGCGGGAGTGTCGGGAGAGCAGTACTTC. It translates to CASSLGAGVSGEQYF.

V and J are TRBV29-1 and TRBJ1-1, with D perhaps TRBD1 (5 bases). The CDR3 consists of 14 residues. Deletions cut 1 base from V and 4 bases from J, with 13 bases between. Germline CDR1 SQVTM, CDR2 ANQGSEA. In DNA form, the CDR3 reads TGCAGCGTTGAAGTGGGGGACGGTAGCACTGAAGCTTTCTTT. It yields the protein CSVEVGDGSTEAFF.

The CDR3 DNA sequence: TGTGCCAGCAGCCAAGTCCGCGGGTCCAGAGCTGAAGCTTTCTTT. It translates to CASSQVRGSRAEAFF. The chain combines TRBV4-2 with TRBJ1-1, with D unclear. The V end lost 1 base, the J end lost 6 bases, and 15 bases lay between the germline ends. The CDR3 consists of 15 residues. Per the germline V gene, CDR1 is LGHNA and CDR2 is YNFKEQ.

This clonotype was seen repeatedly, ten times or more. The chain recombines TRBV3-1 with TRBJ2-7; tentatively, D is TRBD1 (6 bases). The germline V and J ends were trimmed by 0 bases and 4 bases, with 13 bases remaining between them. CDR1 is LGHDT, CDR2 YNNKEL, per germline (reference sequence). The length of the CDR3 is 15 residues. DNA for the CDR3: TGTGCCAGCAGCCAAGATCCCAGGGGTGATTACGAGCAGTACTTC. Its protein is CASSQDPRGDYEQYF.

Only a few counts were recorded for this clonotype. The CDR3 DNA reads as TGTGCCAGCTGGGACCGCAACACAGATACGCAGTATTTT. Amino acid sequence: CASWDRNTDTQYF. V is TRBV7-3 and J is TRBJ2-3; D is possibly TRBD1 or TRBD2 (5 bases each). CDR1 is SGHTA and CDR2 is FQGTGA in the germline V gene. The V and J ends lost 8 bases and 2 bases respectively, with 11 bases between them. The CDR3 has 13 residues.

This clonotype was counted only a few times. The chain links TRBV30 to TRBJ2-1, with D uncertain. CDR1 and CDR2 from the germline V gene are GTSNPN and SVGIG (reference sequence). There are 14 residues in the CDR3. Trimming took 5 bases from V and 2 from J, leaving 13 bases between them. Here the CDR3 reads CAWGMAPAYNEQFF. The CDR3 DNA is TGTGCCTGGGGGATGGCGCCAGCCTACAATGAGCAGTTCTTC.

This clonotype was observed at least ten times. V is TRBV10-3 and J is TRBJ2-3, with D possibly TRBD1 on 6 matching bases. Per germline, CDR1 ENHRY and CDR2 SYGVKD. V shed 11 bases and J shed 2 bases, with 14 bases lying between them. CDR3 length: 13 amino acids. CDR3 in DNA: TGTGCCGGGTCGGGACAAAACACAGATACGCAGTATTTT. It yields the protein CAGSGQNTDTQYF.

This clonotype was recorded many times. The chain couples TRBV6-2 or TRBV6-3 to TRBJ1-1; no clear D gene. Trimming removed 5 bases at V and 1 base at J, with 8 bases between. The CDR3 is made up of 13 amino acids. The germline V gene has CDR1 MNHEY and CDR2 SVGEGT. Here the CDR3 DNA reads TGTGCCAGCAGTATAACACCGAACACTGAAGCTTTCTTT. It yields the protein CASSITPNTEAFF.

This clonotype was detected many times. The J gene is TRBJ2-7, the V gene TRBV20-1; D is perhaps TRBD2 (6 bases). Germline V gives CDR1 DFQATT, CDR2 SNEGSKA (reference sequence). This CDR3 is 15 amino acids long. Trimming removed 7 bases from V and 5 bases from J, with 24 bases in between. CDR3 DNA: TGCAGTGAATTGGCGTCAGGAGGGGCTGCCCACGAGCAGTACTTC. Translation gives CSELASGGAAHEQYF.

This clonotype appeared many times. The chain couples TRBV28 to TRBJ1-2; possibly TRBD1 for D (5 bases). Germline values: CDR1 MDHEN, CDR2 SYDVKM. V was shortened by 3 bases and J by 2 bases, with 10 bases between the two germline ends. This CDR3 comprises 14 residues. The CDR3 sequence is CASSFWGDNYGYTF. CDR3 sequence (DNA): TGTGCCAGCAGTTTTTGGGGGGACAACTATGGCTACACCTTC.

This clonotype was detected many times. The chain joins TRBV5-1 to TRBJ1-1; D might be TRBD1 (5 bases). The CDR3 consists of 16 residues. Germline CDR1 SGHRS, CDR2 YFSETQ. Trimming left V 4 bases short and J 0 bases short, with 16 bases between. The chain's CDR3 is CASSPGTVRMNTEAFF. The CDR3 nucleotides are TGCGCCAGCAGCCCGGGGACGGTTCGCATGAACACTGAAGCTTTCTTT.

This clonotype was detected a few times. The chain is built from TRBV7-2 and TRBJ2-1, with TRBD2 identical over 7 bases. The CDR3 consists of 13 residues. V gave up 2 bases and J gave up 15 bases; unmatched junction bases: 10. The germline CDR1 and CDR2 sequences are SGHTA and FQGNSA. CDR3 DNA: TGTGCCAGCAGCTTACAGCGGGGCCAGGCGCGGTTCTTC. Its protein is CASSLQRGQARFF.

On this clonotype: Relative to the germline gene, one junction end is altered; a read error may explain this. The chain recombines TRBV10-3 with TRBJ2-1; 8 nucleotides align to TRBD2. The CDR3 sequence is 12 residues long. CDR1 and CDR2 from the germline V gene are ENHRY and SYGVKD. The CDR3 region is CATISGANGQFF. CDR3 in DNA: TGTGCCACCATTAGCGGGGCCAATGGGCAGTTCTTC.

This clonotype has only a few counts. V usage is TRBV7-9 and J usage is TRBJ2-3; 11 nucleotides align to TRBD2. J gave up 5 bases and V 1 base, and 5 bases lay outside the gene matches. The CDR3 totals 16 residues. The V gene's germline CDR1 is SEHNR and CDR2 FQNEAQ (reference sequence). The CDR3 sequence: CASSLVLAGVGDTQYF. CDR3 bases: TGTGCCAGCAGCTTAGTACTAGCGGGAGTGGGAGATACGCAGTATTTT.

The table lists this clonotype with many counts. The genes are TRBV10-1 and TRBJ2-1, with D possibly matching TRBD2 (5 bases). The CDR3 has 12 residues. The germline V gene encodes CDR1 WNHNN and CDR2 SYGVQD (reference sequence). Deletions cut 10 bases from V and 6 bases from J, with 13 bases between. In DNA form, the CDR3 reads TGCGCCACAGCGGAACTCCCCAATGAGCAGTTCTTC. The encoded protein is CATAELPNEQFF.

This clonotype came up many times. The chain is built from TRBV12-3 or TRBV12-4 and TRBJ1-1; a possible D gene is TRBD1 (5 bases). The CDR3 totals 14 residues. The V end was cut by 6 bases, the J end by 4 bases, with 15 bases between. The CDR3 reads CASSRGSGITEAFF. The CDR3 DNA is TGTGCCAGCAGCCGTGGGTCAGGGATCACTGAAGCTTTCTTT.

In its sample, this clonotype was seen many times. This sequence joins TRBV12-3 or TRBV12-4 and TRBJ2-3; 8 nucleotides line up with TRBD1. The V segment lost 5 bases and the J segment 0 bases; nucleotides outside the gene matches: 4. CDR3 size: 15 residues. As DNA, the CDR3 is TGTGCCAGCAGTCTCCGGACAGGGAGCACAGATACGCAGTATTTT. It is translated as CASSLRTGSTDTQYF.

The CDR3 nucleotides are TGTGCCAGCACAATGTGGACTATCAGCACAGATACGCAGTATTTT. It specifies CASTMWTISTDTQYF. The chain combines TRBV5-6 with TRBJ2-3; weak D call: TRBD2 (6 bases). The CDR3 consists of 15 residues. Germline assignment: CDR1 SGHDT and CDR2 YYEEEE. V was clipped by 6 bases and J by 0 bases, with 14 bases between them.

In DNA form, the CDR3 reads TGTGCCAGCAGCCACAGAGGGGACCGCTACGAGCAGTACTTC. This gives the protein CASSHRGDRYEQYF. This rearrangement joins TRBV7-9 to TRBJ2-7; D tentatively fits TRBD1 or TRBD2 (5 bases each). The V gene lost 5 bases and the J gene lost 3 bases, with 14 bases spanning the gap. CDR3 size: 14 residues. Germline values: CDR1 SEHNR, CDR2 FQNEAQ (reference sequence).

This clonotype was picked up many times. The CDR3 region has the DNA TGCGCCAGCAGCTACAATAACAATGAGCAGTTCTTC. Its protein is CASSYNNNEQFF. The chain couples TRBV10-2 to TRBJ2-1, with unresolved D. Germline-derived CDR1 and CDR2 are WSHSY and SAAADI. The CDR3 runs to 12 residues. V was shortened by 6 bases and J by 5 bases, with 8 bases between the two germline ends.